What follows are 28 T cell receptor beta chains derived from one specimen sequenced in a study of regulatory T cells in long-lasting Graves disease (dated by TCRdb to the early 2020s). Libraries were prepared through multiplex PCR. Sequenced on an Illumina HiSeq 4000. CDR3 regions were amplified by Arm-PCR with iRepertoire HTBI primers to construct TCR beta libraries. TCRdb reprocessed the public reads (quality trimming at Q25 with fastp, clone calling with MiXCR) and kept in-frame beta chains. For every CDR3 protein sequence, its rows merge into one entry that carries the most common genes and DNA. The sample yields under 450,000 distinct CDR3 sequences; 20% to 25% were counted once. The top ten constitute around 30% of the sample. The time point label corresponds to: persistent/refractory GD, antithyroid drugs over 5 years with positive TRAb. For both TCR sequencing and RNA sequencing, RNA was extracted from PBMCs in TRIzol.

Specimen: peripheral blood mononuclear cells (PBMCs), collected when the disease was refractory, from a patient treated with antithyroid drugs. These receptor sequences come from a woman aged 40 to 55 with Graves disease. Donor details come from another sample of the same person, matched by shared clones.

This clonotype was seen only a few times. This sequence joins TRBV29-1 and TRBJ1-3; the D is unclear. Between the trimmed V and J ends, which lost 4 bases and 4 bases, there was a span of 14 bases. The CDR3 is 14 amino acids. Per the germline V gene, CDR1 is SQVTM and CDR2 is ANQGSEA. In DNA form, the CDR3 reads TGCAGCGTTGTAGACTTTCAGGCAGGAAACACCATATATTTT. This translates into CSVVDFQAGNTIYF.

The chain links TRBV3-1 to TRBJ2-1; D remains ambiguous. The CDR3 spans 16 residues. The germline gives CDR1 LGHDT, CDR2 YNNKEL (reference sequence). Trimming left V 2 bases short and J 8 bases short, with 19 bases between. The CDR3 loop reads CASSQLPPGSHDEQFF. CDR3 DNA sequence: TGTGCCAGCAGCCAACTACCCCCTGGATCACACGATGAGCAGTTCTTC.

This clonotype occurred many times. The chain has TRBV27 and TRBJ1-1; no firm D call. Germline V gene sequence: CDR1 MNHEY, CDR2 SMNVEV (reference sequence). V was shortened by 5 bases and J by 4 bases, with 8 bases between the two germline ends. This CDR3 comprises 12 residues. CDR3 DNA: TGTGCCAGCAGTACTGGGTCCACTGAAGCTTTCTTT. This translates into CASSTGSTEAFF.

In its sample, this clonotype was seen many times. The CDR3 loop is CASSTLFGFYNEQFF. The CDR3 DNA reads as TGTGCCAGCAGTACACTCTTTGGGTTTTACAATGAGCAGTTCTTC. The chain links TRBV28 to TRBJ2-1; D is ambiguous. CDR3 length equals 15 residues. V lost 5 bases and J lost 4, with 15 bases in between. Germline V gives CDR1 MDHEN, CDR2 SYDVKM.

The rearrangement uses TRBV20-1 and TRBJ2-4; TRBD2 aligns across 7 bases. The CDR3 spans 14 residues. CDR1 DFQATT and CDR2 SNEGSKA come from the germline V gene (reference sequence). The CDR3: CSAASGSNKNIQYF. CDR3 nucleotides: TGCAGCGCAGCTAGCGGCAGTAACAAAAACATTCAGTACTTC.

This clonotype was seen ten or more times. The CDR3 nucleotides are TGTGCCAGCAGTTCCATCTCCTACGAGCAGTACTTC. This encodes CASSSISYEQYF. The J gene is TRBJ2-7, the V gene TRBV28, with no clear D. With 4 bases removed from V and 0 bases from J, the gap between germline ends came to 4 bases. There are 12 residues in the CDR3. Germline CDR1 MDHEN, CDR2 SYDVKM.

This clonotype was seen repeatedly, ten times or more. The CDR3 DNA follows: TGTGCCAGCAGCTTAGCCCCCGGGACCGTCTACGAGCAGTACTTC. Translated, it gives CASSLAPGTVYEQYF. This sequence joins TRBV7-2 and TRBJ2-7; D tentatively fits TRBD1 or TRBD2 (5 bases each). CDR3 length: 15 amino acids. V dropped 0 bases and J dropped 3 bases, with 12 bases sitting between them. Looked up from germline, CDR1 is SGHTA and CDR2 is FQGNSA.

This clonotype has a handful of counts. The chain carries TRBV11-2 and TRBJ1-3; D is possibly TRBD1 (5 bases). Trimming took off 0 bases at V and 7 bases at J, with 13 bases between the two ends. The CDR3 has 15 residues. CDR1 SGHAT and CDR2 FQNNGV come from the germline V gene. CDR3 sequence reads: CASSLDSGRGNTIYF. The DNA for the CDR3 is TGTGCCAGCAGCTTAGATTCCGGACGGGGGAACACCATATATTTT.

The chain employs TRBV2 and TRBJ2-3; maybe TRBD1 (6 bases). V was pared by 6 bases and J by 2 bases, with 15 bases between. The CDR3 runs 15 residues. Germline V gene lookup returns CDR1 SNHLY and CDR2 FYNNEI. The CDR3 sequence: CASRREQGATDTQYF. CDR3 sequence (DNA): TGTGCCAGCAGGAGGGAACAGGGAGCCACAGATACGCAGTATTTT.

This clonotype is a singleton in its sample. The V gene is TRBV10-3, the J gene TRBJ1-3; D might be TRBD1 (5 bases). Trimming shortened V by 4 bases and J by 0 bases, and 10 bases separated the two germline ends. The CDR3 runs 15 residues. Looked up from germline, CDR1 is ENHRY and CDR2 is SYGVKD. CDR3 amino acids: CAISVSGLSGNTIYF. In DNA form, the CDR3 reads TGTGCCATCAGTGTCTCGGGGCTCTCTGGAAACACCATATATTTT.

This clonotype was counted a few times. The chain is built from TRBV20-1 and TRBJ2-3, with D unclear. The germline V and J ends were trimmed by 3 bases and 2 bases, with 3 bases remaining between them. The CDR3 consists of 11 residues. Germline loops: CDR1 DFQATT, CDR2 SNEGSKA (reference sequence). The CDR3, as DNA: TGCAGTGCTAGTAACACAGATACGCAGTATTTT. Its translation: CSASNTDTQYF.

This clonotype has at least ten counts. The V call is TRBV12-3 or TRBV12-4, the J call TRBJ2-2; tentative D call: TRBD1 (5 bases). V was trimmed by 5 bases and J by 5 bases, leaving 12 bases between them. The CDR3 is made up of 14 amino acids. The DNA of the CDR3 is TGTGCCAGCAGTCCCTTCCAGGGAACCGGGGAGCTGTTTTTT. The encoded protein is CASSPFQGTGELFF.

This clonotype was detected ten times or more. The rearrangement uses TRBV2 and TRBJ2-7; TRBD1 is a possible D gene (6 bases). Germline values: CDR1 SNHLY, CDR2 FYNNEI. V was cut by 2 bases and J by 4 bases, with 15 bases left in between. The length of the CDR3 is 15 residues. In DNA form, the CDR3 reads TGTGCCAGCAGTGAATTACGGGCAGGGGAGTACGAGCAGTACTTC. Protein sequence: CASSELRAGEYEQYF.

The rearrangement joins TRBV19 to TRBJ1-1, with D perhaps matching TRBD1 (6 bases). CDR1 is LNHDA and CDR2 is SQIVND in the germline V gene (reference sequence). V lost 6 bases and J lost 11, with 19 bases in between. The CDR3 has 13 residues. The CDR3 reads CASSPGAMAGAFF. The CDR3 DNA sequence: TGTGCCAGTAGCCCAGGGGCGATGGCGGGGGCTTTCTTT.

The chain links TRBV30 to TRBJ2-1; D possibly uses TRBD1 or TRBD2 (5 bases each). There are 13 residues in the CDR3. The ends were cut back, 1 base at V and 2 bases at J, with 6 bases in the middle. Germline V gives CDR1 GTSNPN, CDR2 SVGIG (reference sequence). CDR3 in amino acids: CAWSGGTYNEQFF. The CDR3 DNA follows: TGTGCCTGGAGTGGGGGGACCTACAATGAGCAGTTCTTC.

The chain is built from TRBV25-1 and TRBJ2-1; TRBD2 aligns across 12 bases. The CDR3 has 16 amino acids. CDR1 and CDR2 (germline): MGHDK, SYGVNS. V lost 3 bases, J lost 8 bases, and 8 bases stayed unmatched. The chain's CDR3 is CASSESSGRAVDEQFF. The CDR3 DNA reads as TGTGCCAGCAGTGAGTCTAGCGGGAGGGCCGTAGATGAGCAGTTCTTC. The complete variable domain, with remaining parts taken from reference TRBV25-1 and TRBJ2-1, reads EADIYQTPRYLVIGTGKKITLECSQTMGHDKMYWYQQDPGMELHLIHYSYGVNSTEKGDLSSESTVSRIRTEHFPLTLESARPSHTSQYLCASSESSGRAVDEQFFGPGTRLTVL.

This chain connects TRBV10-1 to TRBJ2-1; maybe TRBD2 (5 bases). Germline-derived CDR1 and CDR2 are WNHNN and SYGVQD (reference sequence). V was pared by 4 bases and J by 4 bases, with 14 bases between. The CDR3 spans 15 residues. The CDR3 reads CASSVLREPYNEQFF. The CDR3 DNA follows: TGCGCCAGCAGTGTGTTGAGGGAGCCTTACAATGAGCAGTTCTTC.

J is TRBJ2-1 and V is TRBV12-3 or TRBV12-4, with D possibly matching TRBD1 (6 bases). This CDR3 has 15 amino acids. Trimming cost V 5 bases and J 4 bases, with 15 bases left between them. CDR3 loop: CASSLDGGHYNEQFF. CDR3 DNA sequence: TGTGCCAGCAGTCTCGATGGGGGACATTACAATGAGCAGTTCTTC.

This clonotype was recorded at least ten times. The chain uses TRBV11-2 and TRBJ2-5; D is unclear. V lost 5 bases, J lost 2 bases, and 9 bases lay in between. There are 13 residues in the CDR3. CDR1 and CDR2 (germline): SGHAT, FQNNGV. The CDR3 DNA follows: TGTGCCAGCAGCCGAAAATCTCAAGAGACCCAGTACTTC. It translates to CASSRKSQETQYF.

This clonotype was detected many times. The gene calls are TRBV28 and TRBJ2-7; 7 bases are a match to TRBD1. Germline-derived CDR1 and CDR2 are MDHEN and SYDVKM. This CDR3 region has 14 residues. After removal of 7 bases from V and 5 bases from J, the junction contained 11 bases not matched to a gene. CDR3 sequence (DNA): TGTGCCAGCACCCTAGACAGGGCTGTCCACGAGCAGTACTTC. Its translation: CASTLDRAVHEQYF.

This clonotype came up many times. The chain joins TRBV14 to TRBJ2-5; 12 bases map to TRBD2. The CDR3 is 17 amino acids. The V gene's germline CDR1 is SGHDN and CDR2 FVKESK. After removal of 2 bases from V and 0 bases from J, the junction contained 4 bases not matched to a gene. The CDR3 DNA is TGTGCCAGCAGCCAACAGGGACTAGCGGGTTACCAAGAGACCCAGTACTTC. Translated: CASSQQGLAGYQETQYF.

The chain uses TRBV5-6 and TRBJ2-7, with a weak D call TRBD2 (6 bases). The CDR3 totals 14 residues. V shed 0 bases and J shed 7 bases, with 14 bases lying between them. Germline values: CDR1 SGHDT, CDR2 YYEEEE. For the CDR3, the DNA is TGTGCCAGCAGCTTGGGGGCGGGATCGGGAGAGCAGTACTTC. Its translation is CASSLGAGSGEQYF.

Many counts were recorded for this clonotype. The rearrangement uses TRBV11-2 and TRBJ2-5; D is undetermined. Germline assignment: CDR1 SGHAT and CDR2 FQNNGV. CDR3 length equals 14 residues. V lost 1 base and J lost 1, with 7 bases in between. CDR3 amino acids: CASSLGSPQETQYF. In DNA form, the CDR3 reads TGTGCCAGCAGCTTAGGTAGCCCCCAAGAGACCCAGTACTTC.

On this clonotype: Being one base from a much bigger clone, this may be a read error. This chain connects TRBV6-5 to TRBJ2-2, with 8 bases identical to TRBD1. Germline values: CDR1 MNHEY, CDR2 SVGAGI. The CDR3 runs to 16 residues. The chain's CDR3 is CASSYSRDRLTEELFF. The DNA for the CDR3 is TGTGCCAGCAGTTACTCCCGGGACAGGTTGACCGAGGAGCTGTTTTTT.

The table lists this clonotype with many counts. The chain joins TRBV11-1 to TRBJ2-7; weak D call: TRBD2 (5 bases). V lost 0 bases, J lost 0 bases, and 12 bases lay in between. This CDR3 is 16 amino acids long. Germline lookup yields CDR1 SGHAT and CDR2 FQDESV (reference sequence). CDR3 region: CASSLARVASSYEQYF. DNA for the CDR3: TGTGCCAGCAGCTTAGCGCGGGTTGCCAGCTCCTACGAGCAGTACTTC. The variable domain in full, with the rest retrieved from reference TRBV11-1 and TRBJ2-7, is EAEVAQSPRYKITEKSQAVAFWCDPISGHATLYWYRQILGQGPELLVQFQDESVVDDSQLPKDRFSAERLKGVDSTLKIQPAELGDSAMYLCASSLARVASSYEQYFGPGTRLTVT.

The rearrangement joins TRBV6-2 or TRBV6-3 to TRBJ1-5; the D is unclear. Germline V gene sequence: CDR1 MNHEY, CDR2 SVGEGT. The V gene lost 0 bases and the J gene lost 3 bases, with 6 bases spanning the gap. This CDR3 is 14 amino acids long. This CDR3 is CASSYSAYNQPQHF. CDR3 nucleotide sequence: TGTGCCAGCAGTTACTCGGCGTACAATCAGCCCCAGCATTTT.

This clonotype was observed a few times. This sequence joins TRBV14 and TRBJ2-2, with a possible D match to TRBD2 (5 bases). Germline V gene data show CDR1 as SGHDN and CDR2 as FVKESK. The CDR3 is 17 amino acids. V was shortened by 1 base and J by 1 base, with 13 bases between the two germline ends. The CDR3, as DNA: TGTGCCAGCAGCCAAGGATGGGGAGCGGAGAACACCGGGGAGCTGTTTTTT. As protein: CASSQGWGAENTGELFF.

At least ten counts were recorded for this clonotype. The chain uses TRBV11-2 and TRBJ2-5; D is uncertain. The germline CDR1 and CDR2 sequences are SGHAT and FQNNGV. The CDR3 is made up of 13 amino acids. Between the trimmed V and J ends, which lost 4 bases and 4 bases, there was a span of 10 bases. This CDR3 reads CASSSTSLETQYF. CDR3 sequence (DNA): TGTGCCAGCAGCTCCACTTCGTTAGAGACCCAGTACTTC.